This T cell receptor (beta chain) is from a study of OX40 agonist ivuxolimab in advanced cancers. In the study overall: Three dose-escalation patients had partial responses: one with hepatocellular carcinoma and two with cutaneous melanoma.

Overall study findings and caveats: Partial responders treated at 0.1-3.0 mg/kg exhibited clonal expansion among the lowest measured. Averaged across samples, CD8+ T cells carried more expanded clones than CD4+ did.

Trimming removed 5 bases at V and 2 bases at J, with 10 bases between. The CDR3 extends over 15 amino acids. The germline CDR1 and CDR2 sequences are LNHDA and SQIVND (reference sequence). This clone was recorded once. Its antigen is currently unknown. Assay: immunoSEQ multiplex PCR; the TCRdb copy retains only in-frame clones and omits some. The repertoire holds about 27,000 clones, with less than 90% as singletons. This sequence was found in an adult with an advanced solid tumor such as melanoma, head and neck, liver or kidney cancer. The material sequenced was CD4+ or CD8+ T cells sorted from blood, taken in a trial of the OX40 agonist ivuxolimab. The chain uses TRBV19 and TRBJ2-6; no definite D call. The CDR3 here is CASSAWGTGANVLTF. The CDR3 nucleotides read TGTGCCAGTAGTGCGTGGGGTACTGGGGCCAACGTCCTGACTTTC.